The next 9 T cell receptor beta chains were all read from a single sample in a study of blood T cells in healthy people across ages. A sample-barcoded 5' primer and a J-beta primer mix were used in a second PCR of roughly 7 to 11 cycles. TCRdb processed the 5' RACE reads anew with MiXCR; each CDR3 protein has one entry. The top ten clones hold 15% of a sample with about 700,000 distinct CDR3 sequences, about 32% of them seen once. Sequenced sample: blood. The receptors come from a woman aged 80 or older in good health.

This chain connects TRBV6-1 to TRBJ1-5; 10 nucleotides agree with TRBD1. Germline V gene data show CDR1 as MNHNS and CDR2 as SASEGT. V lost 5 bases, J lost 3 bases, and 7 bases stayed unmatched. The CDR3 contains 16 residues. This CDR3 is CASSRRQGAINQPQHF. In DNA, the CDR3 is TGTGCCAGCAGTAGAAGACAGGGGGCGATCAATCAGCCCCAGCATTTT.

CDR3 residues: CSALVWGPGEKLFF. The CDR3 nucleotides read TGCAGTGCCCTGGTATGGGGGCCGGGCGAAAAACTGTTTTTT. The chain joins TRBV20-1 to TRBJ1-4, with D maybe TRBD1 (6 bases). The CDR3 length is 14 residues. Germline CDR1 and CDR2: DFQATT and SNEGSKA (reference sequence). The V and J ends lost 6 bases and 8 bases respectively, with 19 bases between them.

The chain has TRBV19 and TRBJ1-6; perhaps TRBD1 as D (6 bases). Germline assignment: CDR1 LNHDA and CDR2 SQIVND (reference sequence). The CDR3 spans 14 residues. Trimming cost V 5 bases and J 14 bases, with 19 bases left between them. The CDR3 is CASSSDRTDWALHF. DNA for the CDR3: TGTGCCAGTAGTTCCGACAGGACAGATTGGGCCCTCCACTTT.

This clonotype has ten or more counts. This CDR3 is CASSFLRGEGQQYF. CDR3 in DNA: TGTGCCAGCAGCTTCTTGCGGGGGGAGGGTCAGCAGTACTTC. The gene calls are TRBV7-9 and TRBJ2-5; 8 bases agree with TRBD2. This CDR3 region has 14 residues. V was pared by 3 bases and J by 11 bases, with 11 bases of the junction left unmatched. Germline-derived CDR1 and CDR2 are SEHNR and FQNEAQ (reference sequence).

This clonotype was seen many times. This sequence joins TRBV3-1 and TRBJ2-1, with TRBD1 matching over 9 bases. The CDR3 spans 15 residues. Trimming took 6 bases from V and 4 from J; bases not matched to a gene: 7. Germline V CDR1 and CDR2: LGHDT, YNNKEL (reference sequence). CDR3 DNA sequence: TGTGCCAGCAGACTCGGGACAGGGAGATACAATGAGCAGTTCTTC. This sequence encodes CASRLGTGRYNEQFF.

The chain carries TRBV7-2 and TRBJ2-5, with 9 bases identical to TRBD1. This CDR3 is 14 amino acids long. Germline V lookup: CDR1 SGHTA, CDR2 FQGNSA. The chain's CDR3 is CANSLTGGKETQYF. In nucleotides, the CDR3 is TGTGCTAACAGCTTAACAGGGGGCAAAGAGACCCAGTACTTC.

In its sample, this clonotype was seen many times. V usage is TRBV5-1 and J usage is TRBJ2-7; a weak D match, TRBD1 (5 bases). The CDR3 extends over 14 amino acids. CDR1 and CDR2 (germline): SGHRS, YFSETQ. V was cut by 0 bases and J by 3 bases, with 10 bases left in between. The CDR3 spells CASSLVRASYEQYF. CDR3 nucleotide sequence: TGCGCCAGCAGCTTGGTCAGGGCCAGCTACGAGCAGTACTTC.

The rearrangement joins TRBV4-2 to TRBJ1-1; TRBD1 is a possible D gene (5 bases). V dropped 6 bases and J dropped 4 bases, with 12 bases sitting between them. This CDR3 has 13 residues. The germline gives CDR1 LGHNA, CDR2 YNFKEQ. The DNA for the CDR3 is TGTGCCAGCAGTCGGACCAGGGCCACTGAAGCTTTCTTT. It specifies CASSRTRATEAFF.

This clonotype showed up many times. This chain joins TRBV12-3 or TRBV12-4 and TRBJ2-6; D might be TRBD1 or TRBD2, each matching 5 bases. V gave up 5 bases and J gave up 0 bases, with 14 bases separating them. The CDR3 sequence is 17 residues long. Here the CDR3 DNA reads TGTGCCAGCAGTCCCAGGGACGCTCCCTCTGGGGCCAACGTCCTGACTTTC. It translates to CASSPRDAPSGANVLTF.